This T cell receptor (beta chain) comes out of a study of sequential checkpoint blockade in melanoma (dated by TCRdb to about 2019). Regarding the study in general: Patients were assigned by 1:1 randomization to either first-line nivolumab followed by ipilimumab (arm A) or ipilimumab followed by nivolumab (arm B). Maintenance nivolumab came after each of the two trial sequences.

Sequences MNHEY (CDR1) and SVGAGI (CDR2) are obtained from the germline V gene. Measured from the cysteine to the phenylalanine, the CDR3 is 12 residues long. The kept DNA is CDR3 alone, 36 bases in frame from the first base. V ends up 8 bases short and J 6 bases short, with an unmatched junction base count of 6. The treatment or condition label on this specimen signifies: randomized to nivolumab then ipilimumab (arm A) or the reverse (arm B). None of the trial patients had been given prior DNA-damaging chemotherapy. On a FACS Aria II flow cytometer, live CD3+CD8+ cells that were negative for CD19 and CD56 were sorted from thawed PBMCs. CheckMate 064, a randomized, open-label phase II trial of sequential checkpoint blockade, was the source of the samples, all of which came from patients with melanoma. Peripheral blood mononuclear cells were collected by leukapheresis, purified with Ficoll-Paque, and frozen in human serum with approximately 9.9% DMSO. Right after sorting, the blood CD3+CD8+ cells were verified to be >95% pure, and DNA extraction followed.

General conclusions and limits of the study: The model for predicting response that combines TCR metrics with mutation burden needs to be validated in larger, independent patient cohorts.

TCRbeta CDR3 regions were immunosequenced from genomic DNA with the immunoSEQ Assay. Before high-throughput sequencing, the genomic DNA was amplified using bias-controlled multiplex PCR. As for the original processing: To quantify the absolute abundance of each unique TCRbeta CDR3 region, the sequences were collapsed and filtered. Clonality, defined as 1 minus Pielou's evenness, was calculated using only productive rearrangements. A previously published method was used to identify clones whose frequencies were significantly greater in on-treatment samples than in baseline samples. As stored in TCRdb, this immuneACCESS dataset retains in-frame rearrangements with V and J assigned. A fraction of the clones does not appear; measured against another copy, unresolved V genes explain less than half of the discrepancy, and the remainder lacks a known reason. For V, J and clone size, that table is used; D and trimming come from the DNA. The sample table shows some 11,000 clones, and approximately 70% are seen once. Jointly, the top ten make up 25% to 35% of the sample.

About this clone itself: This receptor's antigen is unknown. No much larger clonotype is one base removed from it; base qualities were not supplied.

This specimen consisted of CD8+ T cells sorted from blood (inferred from file names), obtained from a patient given nivolumab and ipilimumab in sequence. This sequence was found in a human donor with melanoma. The V and J genes are TRBV6-5 and TRBJ2-7, with TRBD2 identical over 8 junction bases. The CDR3 protein is CASRLAMGEQYF. The bases read TGTGCCAGCCGACTAGCGATGGGCGAGCAGTACTTC.